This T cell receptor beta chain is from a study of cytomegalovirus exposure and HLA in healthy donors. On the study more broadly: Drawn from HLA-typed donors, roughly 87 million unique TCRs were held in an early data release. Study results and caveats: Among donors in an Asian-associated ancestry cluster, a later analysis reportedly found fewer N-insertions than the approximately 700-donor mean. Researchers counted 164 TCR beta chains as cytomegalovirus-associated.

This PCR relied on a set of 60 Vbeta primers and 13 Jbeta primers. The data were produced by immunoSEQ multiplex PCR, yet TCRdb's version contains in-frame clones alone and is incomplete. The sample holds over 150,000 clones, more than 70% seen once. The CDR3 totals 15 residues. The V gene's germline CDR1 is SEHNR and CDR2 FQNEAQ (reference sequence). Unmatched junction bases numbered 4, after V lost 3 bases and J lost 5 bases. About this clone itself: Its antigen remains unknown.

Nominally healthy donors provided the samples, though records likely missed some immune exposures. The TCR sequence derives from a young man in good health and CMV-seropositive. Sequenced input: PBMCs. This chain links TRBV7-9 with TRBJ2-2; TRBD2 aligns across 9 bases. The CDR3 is CASSLPSGVTGELFF. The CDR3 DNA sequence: TGTGCCAGCAGCTTGCCTAGCGGGGTAACCGGGGAGCTGTTTTTT.